This T cell receptor beta chain emerged from a study of cytomegalovirus exposure and HLA in healthy donors. General study points: The study labeled 180 or so TCR beta chains cytomegalovirus-associated. An analysis that was carried out later associated about 17,000 TCR beta sequences with HLA alleles at 0.05 false discovery rate.

Worth noting for this clone: Antigen unknown.

CDR3 length: 12 amino acids. Germline CDR1 SGHVS, CDR2 FQNEAQ. The V and J ends lost 5 bases and 10 bases respectively, with 12 bases between them. Regarding donors, all were healthy bone marrow donors. A multiplex PCR was run with 60 Vbeta primers and 13 Jbeta primers. Repertoires were generated with immunoSEQ multiplex PCR, while TCRdb's copy carries only in-frame clones and drops some. The top ten clones hold about 2.7% of a sample with 150,000 to 200,000 clones, about four fifths of them seen once. The receptor was isolated from a male donor in good health and CMV-seronegative. The chain has TRBV7-8 and TRBJ2-1; D may be TRBD1 (6 bases). Sample: PBMCs. The CDR3 protein is CASSIHRDEQFF. The CDR3 DNA sequence: TGTGCCAGCAGCATCCACAGGGACGAGCAGTTCTTC.